This TCR beta chain was recorded in a study of T cell changes during pregnancy in multiple sclerosis. This clone was found once. After removal of 4 bases from V and 5 bases from J, the junction contained 5 bases not matched to a gene. Germline CDR1 SGDLS, CDR2 YYNGEE. The CDR3 runs 14 residues. This table comes from immunoSEQ multiplex PCR, and its TCRdb copy is limited to in-frame clones, with some not included. The sample gives 50,000 or so clones, approximately 92% of which show up once; under 0.3% is in the top ten. The rearrangement uses TRBV9 and TRBJ2-3, with TRBD1 identical over 9 bases. The receptor was derived from a female donor with multiple sclerosis, enrolled in a pregnancy study. The input for sequencing was CD4+ T cells from peripheral blood mononuclear cells, taken in the third trimester of pregnancy. CDR3: CASSPRTGVDTQYF. The CDR3 nucleotides read TGTGCCAGCAGCCCTCGGACAGGGGTAGATACGCAGTATTTT.